Described below is a single T cell receptor (beta chain) sequence and its context. These data come from a study of blood T cell repertoires in COVID-19. The overall study: Both acute and convalescent COVID-19 samples were obtained from the United States, Italy and Spain. In each case, the material was cDNA or gDNA derived from T cells, B-cell-depleted T cells, or PBMCs.

As originally analysed: Amplification of reference gene primers was used by the study to estimate nucleated cell counts. Data came from immunoSEQ multiplex PCR; TCRdb stores just in-frame clones and leaves some out. V, J and clone size are those of that table, while D and trimming were read from the DNA. The table has 60,000 to 70,000 clones, approximately 86% seen once. The source material was peripheral blood. This sequence originates from a woman in her sixties or seventies with acute or convalescent COVID-19.

CDR3 protein: CASSEALIGNQPQHF. The CDR3 region has the DNA TGTGCCAGCAGTGAAGCGCTTATAGGCAATCAGCCCCAGCATTTT. The rearrangement joins TRBV6-1 to TRBJ1-5, with D hard to call. Trimming took 0 bases from V and 2 from J, leaving 8 bases between them. Germline V lookup: CDR1 MNHNS, CDR2 SASEGT. This CDR3 is built from 15 residues.